The entry below describes one TCR beta chain. This clonotype was found a few times. Its antigen is not yet known. No much larger clone exists at a distance of one base, and base qualities are not known. The sample is drawn from a study of T cells in Graves' hyperthyroidism and ophthalmopathy (dated by TCRdb to about 2019). For the study in its entirety: Peripheral blood samples were taken at the time of initial diagnosis, prior to any treatment. To identify TCR V-J signatures that set the groups apart, the researchers used a discovery cohort of roughly 100 patients, made up of 40 to 45 with Graves' ophthalmopathy and some 60 with stable Graves' hyperthyroidism. An independent validation cohort of under 20 hyperthyroidism patients and approximately 17 patients who later progressed to ophthalmopathy tested prospective prediction of ophthalmopathy. The 100 or so discovery patients were randomly split 7:3 into training and test sets. In roughly six Graves' hyperthyroidism patients, the study also compared T-cell repertoires from thyroid tissue with T-cell repertoires from blood. Following sampling, methimazole starting at 30 mg daily was given to hyperthyroidism patients, and high-dose intravenous methylprednisolone was given to ophthalmopathy patients. The paper reports TCR Vbeta CDR3 sequencing of 135 peripheral blood samples: around 41 ophthalmopathy, about 75 hyperthyroidism and approximately 17 progressor patients.

TCR beta CDR3 regions were amplified from RNA transcripts. The TCR CDR3 was subjected to a first round of RT-PCR using the HTBI primer set and the Qiagen OneStep RT-PCR kit. Libraries were constructed in a second round of multiplex PCR, after which size selection and purification were carried out. Libraries were sequenced paired-end with 100 bp reads on an Illumina HiSeq2000. On the authors' methods: SOAPnuke was used to process the raw data, with reads discarded if the reads contained adapters or uncalled bases, had a mean Phred below 15, or lacked an exact constant-primer or identifier match. High-quality paired reads were merged with COPE v1.2.5, and unique nucleotide sequences were defined as clonotypes. MiTCR v1.1 was used to align clonotypes to the IMGT TRBV, TRBD and TRBJ reference segments. The analysis included only V-J combinations with a frequency above 0.0001, which together covered approximately 99% of the repertoires. The TCS score was defined as the ratio of F50 (clonal expansion) to E x V (chaos), calculated using BLOSUM62-based TCRdist between CDR3 peptides within each V-J. Welch's t-statistics and random forest reduced around 550 V-J features to 13, which were used in a naive Bayes classifier (R e1071). The raw public data were reprocessed by TCRdb itself: fastp quality trimming at Q25, MiXCR clonotype calling, in-frame beta chains only. Merged by CDR3 protein, the rows form single entries marked with the most common genes and DNA. The V and J calls reflect TCRdb's pipeline rather than the authors' work. The sample table lists approximately 330,000 distinct CDR3 sequences, 20% to 25% of them with a count of one. 50% of the sample comes from the top ten.

From V the trimming removes 5 bases and from J it removes 8 bases, while the gene matches leave 16 bases of the junction unaccounted for. CDR1 is given as MNHEY and CDR2 as SVGEGT, both from the germline V gene. From cysteine to phenylalanine, the CDR3 is 16 amino acids long. CDR3 DNA only is kept here, 48 bases in frame from base 1. General study outcomes and caveats: In validation, the model predicted progression to ophthalmopathy a median of roughly 6.5 months before onset, with approximately 70% sensitivity and more than 72% specificity. A 13 V-J signature model separated ophthalmopathy from stable hyperthyroidism, with just over 85% sensitivity and roughly 81% specificity in cross-validation and 80%/75% in testing. Most expanded thyroid clonotypes (frequency above 0.001) were also found in blood, which suggests that blood repertoires may mirror thyroid immune responses. No statistical method was used to fix the sample size in advance, and group allocation was not hidden from the investigators.

A patient counted as having stable Graves' hyperthyroidism if no progression to ophthalmopathy occurred over 18 months of follow-up. Hyperthyroidism patients were newly diagnosed, with disease duration under 2 months, and aged 18 to 65 years. Exclusion was applied to patients with uncontrolled infections, other autoimmune diseases, pregnancy or lactation. Diagnoses were established on the basis of clinical symptoms, serum thyroxine and TRAb, thyroid ultrasound, and orbital computed tomography. Ficoll-Paque density gradient centrifugation was used to isolate PBMCs from around 10 ml of fresh peripheral blood. Total RNA was extracted using Trizol reagent, and RNA quality was assessed on an Agilent 2100 Bioanalyzer.

The chain is encoded by TRBV6-2 or TRBV6-3 joined to TRBJ2-3; TRBD2 agrees with 7 junctional bases. This clonotype originated in a woman aged 45-65 years with Graves' hyperthyroidism. The sequenced material came from blood. This receptor carries the CDR3 CASSRATSRALGTQYF. The bases are TGTGCCAGCAGTAGAGCGACTAGCAGGGCTTTGGGTACGCAGTATTTT.